This is a list of T cell receptor beta chains from one sample in a study of blood T cell repertoires in COVID-19. Clones were sequenced by immunoSEQ multiplex PCR, and TCRdb holds only the in-frame ones, with some missing. The sample carries 180,000 or so clones, around 87% recorded once. The sequenced sample consisted of peripheral blood. The source is a man aged 40-49 years with active or convalescent COVID-19. CDR3s include the opening cysteine and the closing phenylalanine or tryptophan. D genes are given only for firm matches. Clone size is shown for a subset of rows, as once, few, many or a class of expanded clone.

cdr3_aa cdr3_nt v_call clone_size d_call j_call
CASRVADYGYTF TGTGCCAGCAGGGTAGCCGACTATGGCTACACCTTC TRBV6-5 NA NA TRBJ1-2
CASSETASNEKLFF TGTGCCAGCTCAGAGACAGCGTCAAATGAAAAACTGTTTTTT TRBV18 NA NA TRBJ1-4
CASSGPRGRDTGELFF TGTGCCAGCAGTGGTCCGAGGGGGCGGGACACCGGGGAGCTGTTTTTT TRBV2 NA TRBD1 TRBJ2-2
CASSDPQNTEAFF TGTGCCAGCAGTGATCCACAGAACACTGAAGCTTTCTTT TRBV6-1 NA NA TRBJ1-1
CASSLADPRRFSYNEQFF TGTGCCAGCAGCTTAGCCGACCCCCGGCGGTTCTCCTACAATGAGCAGTTCTTC TRBV7-9 once NA TRBJ2-1
CASSFSGGNTDTQYF TGTGCCAGCAGCTTTAGCGGGGGTAACACAGATACGCAGTATTTT TRBV7-9 NA TRBD2 TRBJ2-3
CATSEAGGPAYTDTQYF TGTGCCACCAGTGAGGCGGGGGGCCCGGCCTACACAGATACGCAGTATTTT TRBV24-1 NA TRBD2 TRBJ2-3
CASSYGPDYGYTF TGTGCCAGCAGTTACGGCCCAGACTATGGCTACACCTTC TRBV6-5 NA NA TRBJ1-2
CAWRYQGAHEQFF TGTGCCTGGAGATATCAGGGGGCCCATGAGCAGTTCTTC TRBV30 NA TRBD1 TRBJ2-1
CASSLSRQGSQPQHF TGTGCCAGCAGCCTGTCCCGACAGGGGTCTCAGCCCCAGCATTTT TRBV5-6 NA TRBD1 TRBJ1-5
CASSFETGRAFF TGTGCCAGTAGTTTTGAGACAGGGCGAGCTTTCTTT TRBV19 NA TRBD1 TRBJ1-1
CAWSVARVGGYTF TGTGCCTGGAGTGTCGCCAGGGTGGGTGGCTACACCTTC TRBV30 NA NA TRBJ1-2
CASSYGRMNTEAFF TGTGCCAGCAGTTACGGGAGAATGAACACTGAAGCTTTCTTT TRBV6-2/TRBV6-3 NA NA TRBJ1-1
CASSQDVSWQVYGYTF TGCGCCAGCAGCCAAGATGTCTCTTGGCAGGTCTATGGCTACACCTTC TRBV4-3 NA NA TRBJ1-2
CATSRDVTAYNEQFF TGTGCCACCAGCAGAGATGTCACAGCTTACAATGAGCAGTTCTTC TRBV15 NA NA TRBJ2-1
CATSRTGFYEQYF TGTGCCACCAGCAGGACAGGGTTCTACGAGCAGTACTTC TRBV15 once TRBD1 TRBJ2-7
CASSLVPGHRSYEQYF TGTGCCAGCTCGCTTGTACCGGGACACCGCTCCTACGAGCAGTACTTC TRBV18 NA NA TRBJ2-7